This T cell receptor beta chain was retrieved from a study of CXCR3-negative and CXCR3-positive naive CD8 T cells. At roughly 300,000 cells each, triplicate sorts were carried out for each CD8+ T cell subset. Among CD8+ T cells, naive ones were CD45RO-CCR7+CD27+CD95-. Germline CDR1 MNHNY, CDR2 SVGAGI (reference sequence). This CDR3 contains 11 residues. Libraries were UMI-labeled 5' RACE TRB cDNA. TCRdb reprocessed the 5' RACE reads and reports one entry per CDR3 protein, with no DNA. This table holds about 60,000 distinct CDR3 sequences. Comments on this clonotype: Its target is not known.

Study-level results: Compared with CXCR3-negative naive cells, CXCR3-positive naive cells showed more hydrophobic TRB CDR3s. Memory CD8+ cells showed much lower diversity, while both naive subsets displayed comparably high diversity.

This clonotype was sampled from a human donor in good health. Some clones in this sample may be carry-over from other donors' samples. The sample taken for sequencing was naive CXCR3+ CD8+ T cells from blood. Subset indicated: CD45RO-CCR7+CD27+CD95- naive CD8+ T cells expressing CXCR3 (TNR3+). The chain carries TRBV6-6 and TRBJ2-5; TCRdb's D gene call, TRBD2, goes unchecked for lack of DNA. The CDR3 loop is CAGRTRETQYF.